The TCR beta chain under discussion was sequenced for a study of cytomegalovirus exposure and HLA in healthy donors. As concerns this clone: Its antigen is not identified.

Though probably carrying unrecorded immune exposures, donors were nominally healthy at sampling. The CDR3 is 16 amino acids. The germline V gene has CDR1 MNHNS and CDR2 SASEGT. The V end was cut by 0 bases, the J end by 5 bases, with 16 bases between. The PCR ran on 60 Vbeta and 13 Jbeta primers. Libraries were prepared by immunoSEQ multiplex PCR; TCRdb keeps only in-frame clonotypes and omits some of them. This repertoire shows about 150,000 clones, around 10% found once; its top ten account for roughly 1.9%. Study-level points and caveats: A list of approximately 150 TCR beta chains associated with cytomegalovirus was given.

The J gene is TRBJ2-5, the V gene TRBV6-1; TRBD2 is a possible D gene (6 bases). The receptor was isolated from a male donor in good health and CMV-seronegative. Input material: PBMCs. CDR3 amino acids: CASSEATGTRGETQYF. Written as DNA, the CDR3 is TGTGCCAGCAGTGAAGCGACCGGGACTCGTGGGGAGACCCAGTACTTC.